This paragraph reports one T cell receptor beta chain. There is no known antigen for this receptor. Qualities for individual bases were not recorded, and no much larger clone is one base off. This entry is derived from a study of shared clonotypes between healthy human individuals (dated by TCRdb to the early 2020s). Turning to the overall study: Two women and three men aged 18 to 49 years were included in the cohort. Each donor's leukapheresis produced roughly between about 0.9 and 9.5 billion PBMCs. To increase sequencing depth and limit assay-specific biases, different laboratories used diverse techniques to prepare libraries and sequence TCR repertoires. For each donor, CD4 naive and CD4 memory were each given three plates, CD8 naive was given two plates, and CD8 memory was given one plate. To estimate repertoire size and how much clonotype sharing occurs between individuals, the study deeply sequenced the blood TCR repertoires of roughly 5 healthy adults. Summary of the overall study and its limitations: Because the study included only a small number of donors, the genetic and exposure-history diversity represented was limited. Rarefaction of sorted-subset datasets indicated incomplete sequencing despite the large sequencing depth. When several donors were compared, the shared fraction of clonotypes was 5% to 6.5% for naive CD4, 3% to 4% for naive CD8, about 2.4% for memory CD4, and less than 0.5% for memory CD8. Naive subsets generally had larger estimated clonotype richness than memory subsets did. Pairwise subsampling indicated that sequencing depth was expected to affect the degree of clonotype sharing among donors. Higher generation probabilities were observed for clonotypes shared by all four sorted-subset donors than for non-shared clonotypes. Sampling was restricted to blood, and TCR repertoires in tissue are likely to differ from TCR repertoires in blood.

As encoded in the germline V gene (reference sequence), CDR1 is LNHDA while CDR2 is SQIVND. V lost 2 bases and J lost 2 bases; the stretch between them is 10 bases long. From cysteine to phenylalanine, the CDR3 is 14 amino acids long. Of all the DNA, just the CDR3 is kept, 42 bases in frame from base 1. The donors were healthy, HIV-negative adults with no recently reported acute infections or vaccinations. All donors were Caucasian adults living in Nashville, Tennessee, USA. CD4+ T cells were enriched through magnetic negative selection, after which naive cells were positively selected on CD45RA and the remaining negative fraction served as the memory subset. After blood collection by leukapheresis, PBMCs were isolated using Ficoll-Histopaque density gradient centrifugation and then cryopreserved in the vapor phase of liquid nitrogen. Purity and quantity of every magnetically sorted T cell population were checked by analytical flow cytometry. Genomic DNA was isolated from every sorted fraction and measured by UV absorbance on a Nanodrop 2000c.

TCR CDR3 regions were amplified from genomic DNA by multiplex PCR using the deep immunoSEQ assay. Genomic DNA extracted from each cell subset was distributed evenly over all wells of several immunoSEQ 96-well plates, and each plate served as one replicate. For sorted subsets, each replicate PCR was loaded with approximately 190 ng genomic DNA, equivalent to approximately 27,000 T cell genomes. The purified libraries were quantified using a Qubit 3.0 fluorometer, sized with a Bioanalyzer 2100, and then quantified again using the KAPA Library Quantification kit. A separate single-read 150-cycle Illumina NextSeq 550 flow cell was used to sequence each immunoSEQ 96-well plate. As for how the authors treated the data: Because only junctional sequences without quality scores were contained in the immunoSEQ output, filtering matching that applied to full-length reads could not be performed. To assign V/J genes and CDR3, sequences were annotated against IMGT germline references using PyIR, a Python wrapper for IgBLAST v1.9. Reads were filtered out if the reads had weak V/J assignments (E-value above 1e-6), no CDR3, stop codons, out-of-frame junctions, or ambiguous translated residues. V3J clonotypes were defined as sequences sharing the same inferred V gene, J gene, and CDR3 amino acid sequence. Percentage overlap between repertoires was computed as shared unique clonotypes divided by the size of the smaller repertoire. Richness of each repertoire was evaluated using RTK rarefaction, the Chao1 estimator, and Recon v2.1 estimates of unobserved clonotypes. Generation probabilities were computed with OLGA for all TCRbeta clonotypes obtained by the gDNA method from a few donors. The table comes from immuneACCESS by way of TCRdb, which keeps in-frame sequences with V and J called. Part of the clones is missing from these tables; in studies checked, under half for an unresolved V gene and the rest for unknown reasons. The DNA was the basis for D and trimming; V, J and clone size are from that table. For this sample the table gives 1,400,000 or so clones, of which about 98.5% were detected only once. The ten largest make up 0.36% of the sample.

The receptor was isolated from a man aged 30 to 39 in good health. What was sequenced was naive CD4+ T cells sorted from blood. The cell subset or site label for this specimen denotes: CD45RA+ positively selected. The rearranged chain carries TRBV19 and TRBJ2-7, with a tentative D gene TRBD1 over 5 matching bases. The CDR3 loop reads CASSITGLTYEQYF. Read as DNA, the sequence is TGTGCCAGTAGTATAACAGGCCTAACCTACGAGCAGTACTTC.